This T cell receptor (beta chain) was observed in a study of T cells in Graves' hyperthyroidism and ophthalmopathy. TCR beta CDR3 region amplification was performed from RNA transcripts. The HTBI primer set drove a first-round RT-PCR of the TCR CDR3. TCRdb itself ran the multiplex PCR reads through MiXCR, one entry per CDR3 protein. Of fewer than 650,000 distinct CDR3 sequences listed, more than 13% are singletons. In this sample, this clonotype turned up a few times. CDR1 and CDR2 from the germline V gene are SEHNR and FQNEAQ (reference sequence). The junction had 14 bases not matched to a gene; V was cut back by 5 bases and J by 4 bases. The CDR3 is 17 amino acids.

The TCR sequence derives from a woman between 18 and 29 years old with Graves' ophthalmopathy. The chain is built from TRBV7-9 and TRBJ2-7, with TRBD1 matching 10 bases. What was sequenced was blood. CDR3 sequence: CASSIPPAGQGRYEQYF. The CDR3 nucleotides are TGTGCCAGCAGCATTCCACCCGCGGGACAGGGGAGGTACGAGCAGTACTTC.